This T cell receptor (beta chain) originates from a study of blood T cell repertoires in COVID-19. Study-level information: Italy, Spain and the United States were the sources of the convalescent and acute COVID-19 samples.

Libraries were prepared by immunoSEQ multiplex PCR; TCRdb keeps only in-frame clonotypes and omits some of them. The data hold roughly 130,000 clones, with more than 70% observed a single time. Trimming took off 1 base at V and 6 bases at J, with 8 bases between the two ends. The germline CDR1 and CDR2 sequences are SGHDN and FVKESK. CDR3 size: 13 residues. The genes are TRBV14 and TRBJ2-3; the D is unclear. Input material: peripheral blood. This sequence originates from a man between 65 and 85 years old with acute or convalescent COVID-19. The CDR3 region is CASSQAGVDTQYF. The CDR3 nucleotides are TGTGCCAGCAGCCAAGCCGGAGTGGATACGCAGTATTTT.